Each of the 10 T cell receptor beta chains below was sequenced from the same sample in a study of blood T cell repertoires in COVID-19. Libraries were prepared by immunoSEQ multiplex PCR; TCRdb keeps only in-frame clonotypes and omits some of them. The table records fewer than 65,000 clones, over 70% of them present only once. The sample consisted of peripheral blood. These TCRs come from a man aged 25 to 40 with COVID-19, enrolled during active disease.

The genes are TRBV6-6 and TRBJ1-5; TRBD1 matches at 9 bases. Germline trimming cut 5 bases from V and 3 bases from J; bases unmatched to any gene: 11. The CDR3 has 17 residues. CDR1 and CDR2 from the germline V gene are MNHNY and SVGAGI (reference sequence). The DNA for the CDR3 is TGTGCCAGCAGTCGACCTCCGGGACAGGGAATCAATCAGCCCCAGCATTTT. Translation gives CASSRPPGQGINQPQHF.

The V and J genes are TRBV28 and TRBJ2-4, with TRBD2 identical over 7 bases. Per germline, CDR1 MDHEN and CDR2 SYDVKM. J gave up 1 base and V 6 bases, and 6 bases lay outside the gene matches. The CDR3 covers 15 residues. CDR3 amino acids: CASRALAVAKNIQYF. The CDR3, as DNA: TGTGCCAGCAGGGCCCTAGCGGTGGCCAAAAACATTCAGTACTTC.

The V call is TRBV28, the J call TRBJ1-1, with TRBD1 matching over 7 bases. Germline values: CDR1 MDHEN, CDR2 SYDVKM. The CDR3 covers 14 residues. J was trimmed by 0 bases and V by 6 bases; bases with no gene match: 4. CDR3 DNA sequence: TGTGCCAGCAGAATGGGACAGCTGAACACTGAAGCTTTCTTT. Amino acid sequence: CASRMGQLNTEAFF.

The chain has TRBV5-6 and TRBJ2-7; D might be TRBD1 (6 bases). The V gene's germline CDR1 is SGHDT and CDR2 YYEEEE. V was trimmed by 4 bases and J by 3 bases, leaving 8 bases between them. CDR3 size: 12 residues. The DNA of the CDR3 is TGTGCCAGCAGCCGGGACAACTACGAGCAGTACTTC. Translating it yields CASSRDNYEQYF.

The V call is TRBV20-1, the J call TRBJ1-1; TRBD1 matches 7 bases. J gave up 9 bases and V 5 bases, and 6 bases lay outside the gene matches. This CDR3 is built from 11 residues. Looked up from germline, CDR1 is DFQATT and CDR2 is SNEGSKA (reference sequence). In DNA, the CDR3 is TGCAGTGCTGGAAGGACAGGACAAGCTTTCTTT. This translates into CSAGRTGQAFF.

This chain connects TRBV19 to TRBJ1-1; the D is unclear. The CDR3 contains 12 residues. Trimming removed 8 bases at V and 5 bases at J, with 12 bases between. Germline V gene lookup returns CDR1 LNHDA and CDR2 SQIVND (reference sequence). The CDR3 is CASLSGLTEAFF. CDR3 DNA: TGTGCCAGTCTCTCAGGTTTGACTGAAGCTTTCTTT.

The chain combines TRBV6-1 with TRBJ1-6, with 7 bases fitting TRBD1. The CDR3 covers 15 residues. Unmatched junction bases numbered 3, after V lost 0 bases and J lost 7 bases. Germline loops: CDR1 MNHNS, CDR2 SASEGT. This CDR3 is CASSEALGGNSPLHF. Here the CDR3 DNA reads TGTGCCAGCAGTGAAGCGCTAGGGGGCAATTCACCCCTCCACTTT.

CDR3 coding DNA: TGTGCCAGCAGTAAGGGACTAGCGGGGGGTACCCACGAGCAGTACTTC. Protein sequence: CASSKGLAGGTHEQYF. The rearrangement links TRBV7-8 to TRBJ2-7, with 15 bases matching TRBD2. The germline gives CDR1 SGHVS, CDR2 FQNEAQ. Trimming took 6 bases from V and 5 from J; bases not matched to a gene: 8. The CDR3 is 16 residues long.

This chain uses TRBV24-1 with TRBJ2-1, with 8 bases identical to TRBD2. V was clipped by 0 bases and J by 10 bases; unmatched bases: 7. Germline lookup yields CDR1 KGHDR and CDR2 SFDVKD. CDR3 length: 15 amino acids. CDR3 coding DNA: TGTGCCACCAGTGATTTGTCGGGAGGGCCCAAGGAGCAGTTCTTC. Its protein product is CATSDLSGGPKEQFF.

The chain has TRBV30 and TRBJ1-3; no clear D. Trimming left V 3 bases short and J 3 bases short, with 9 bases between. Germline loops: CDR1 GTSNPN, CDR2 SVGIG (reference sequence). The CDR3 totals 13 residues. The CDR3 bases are TGTGCCTGGAGCAGAGGGAATGGAAACACCATATATTTT. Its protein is CAWSRGNGNTIYF.